These 26 T cell receptor beta chains share one sample of origin, sequenced in a study of cytomegalovirus exposure and HLA in healthy donors. The PCR contained 60 Vbeta and 13 Jbeta primers. Sequencing used immunoSEQ multiplex PCR; TCRdb keeps in-frame clones, though not all of them. In the table there are 220,000 or so clones, around 73% of which are singletons. The specimen sequenced was PBMCs. The receptors were sampled from a male donor in good health and CMV-seronegative.

This rearrangement joins TRBV2 to TRBJ2-3; 11 bases are a match to TRBD1. V shed 5 bases, J shed 3 bases, and the junction held 7 bases outside the gene matches. This CDR3 comprises 16 residues. Per germline, CDR1 SNHLY and CDR2 FYNNEI. CDR3 nucleotide sequence: TGTGCCAGCAGTACCGGGACAGGGGGAATAACAGATACGCAGTATTTT. Translation: CASSTGTGGITDTQYF.

Only one count was recorded for this clone. The V and J genes are TRBV10-1 and TRBJ2-1; D perhaps matches TRBD2 (5 bases). V was cut by 3 bases and J by 8 bases, with 17 bases left in between. The V gene's germline CDR1 is WNHNN and CDR2 SYGVQD (reference sequence). This CDR3 is 15 amino acids long. CDR3 protein: CASSEGSSRGDEQFF. CDR3 nucleotide sequence: TGCGCCAGCAGTGAAGGGAGCTCCCGAGGCGATGAGCAGTTCTTC.

V is TRBV10-3 and J is TRBJ2-7, with TRBD1 identical over 7 bases. The trim removed 4 bases at V and 5 bases at J, leaving 8 bases unmatched. Germline CDR1 ENHRY, CDR2 SYGVKD. The CDR3 consists of 14 residues. Here the CDR3 reads CAISVGGEGNEQYF. The CDR3 DNA follows: TGTGCCATCAGTGTAGGGGGCGAGGGCAACGAGCAGTACTTC.

The rearrangement joins TRBV11-2 to TRBJ1-2; D is ambiguous. The V gene lost 6 bases and the J gene lost 8 bases, with 13 bases spanning the gap. Germline CDR1 and CDR2: SGHAT and FQNNGV. The CDR3 has 12 residues. The CDR3 here is CASSSDTRGYTF. CDR3 DNA: TGTGCCAGCAGTTCAGACACCCGCGGCTACACCTTC. Full variable domain (rest looked up from reference TRBV11-2 and TRBJ1-2): EAGVAQSPRYKIIEKRQSVAFWCNPISGHATLYWYQQILGQGPKLLIQFQNNGVVDDSQLPKDRFSAERLKGVDSTLKIQPAKLEDSAVYLCASSSDTRGYTFGSGTRLTVV.

This clone has a single count. The J gene is TRBJ2-1, the V gene TRBV5-1; 8 bases align to TRBD1. The germline V gene has CDR1 SGHRS and CDR2 YFSETQ. This CDR3 is built from 13 residues. V shed 3 bases and J 5 bases; nucleotides not matched to a gene: 1. The CDR3 protein is CASSWGQDNEQFF. CDR3 nucleotide sequence: TGCGCCAGCAGCTGGGGACAGGACAATGAGCAGTTCTTC.

The rearrangement joins TRBV10-2 to TRBJ2-7; possibly TRBD2 for D (5 bases). Germline V lookup: CDR1 WSHSY, CDR2 SAAADI. This CDR3 contains 13 residues. V lost 7 bases and J 0 bases, leaving 10 bases between the germline ends. CDR3: CASTSGSSYEQYF. The CDR3 DNA sequence: TGCGCCAGCACTTCTGGGAGCTCCTACGAGCAGTACTTC.

The chain is built from TRBV10-3 and TRBJ2-7; 9 bases agree with TRBD1. CDR1 and CDR2 from the germline V gene are ENHRY and SYGVKD. CDR3 length: 20 residues. After removal of 2 bases from V and 4 bases from J, the junction contained 21 bases not matched to a gene. CDR3 sequence reads: CAISEPRTPDRGPVRYEQYF. As DNA, the CDR3 is TGTGCCATCAGTGAGCCGCGAACCCCGGACAGGGGCCCAGTGCGATACGAGCAGTACTTC.

The CDR3 reads CASSLVSRGRVGLATDTQYF. DNA for the CDR3: TGTGCCAGCAGCTTAGTATCCAGGGGGCGCGTGGGACTAGCGACAGATACGCAGTATTTT. V and J are TRBV13 and TRBJ2-3; 10 nucleotides align to TRBD2. J lost 3 bases, V lost 1 base, and 16 bases had no gene match. The germline V gene has CDR1 PRHDT and CDR2 FYEKMQ (reference sequence). This CDR3 has 20 residues. The full variable domain, rest sourced from reference TRBV13 and TRBJ2-3, is AAGVIQSPRHLIKEKRETATLKCYPIPRHDTVYWYQQGPGQDPQFLISFYEKMQSDKGSIPDRFSAQQFSDYHSELNMSSLELGDSALYFCASSLVSRGRVGLATDTQYFGPGTRLTVL.

The chain links TRBV11-2 to TRBJ2-7; 10 bases are shared with TRBD1. Germline V lookup: CDR1 SGHAT, CDR2 FQNNGV. The junction had 9 bases not matched to a gene; V was cut back by 4 bases and J by 6 bases. The CDR3 length is 15 residues. This CDR3 is CASSSDRDRGLEQYF. The CDR3 region has the DNA TGTGCCAGCAGCTCGGACCGGGACAGGGGACTCGAGCAGTACTTC.

The chain recombines TRBV4-1 with TRBJ1-6, with a weak D call TRBD1 (5 bases). V was shortened by 1 base and J by 6 bases, with 13 bases between the two germline ends. CDR3 length: 16 amino acids. The germline gives CDR1 MGHRA, CDR2 YSYEKL. The CDR3 is CASSQVTTVANSPLHF. The CDR3 nucleotides are TGCGCCAGCAGCCAAGTCACGACAGTTGCTAATTCACCCCTCCACTTT.

The CDR3 DNA reads TGTGCCAGCAGTTACGTTCAGGGACAGGGTGGAAACACCATATATTTT. It specifies CASSYVQGQGGNTIYF. V and J are TRBV6-5 and TRBJ1-3; 9 bases agree with TRBD1. Germline CDR1 and CDR2: MNHEY and SVGAGI. This CDR3 has 16 residues. Trimming cost V 2 bases and J 3 bases; bases outside gene matches: 5.

This chain joins TRBV4-1 and TRBJ1-4, with TRBD1 matching over 9 bases. CDR1 and CDR2 (germline): MGHRA, YSYEKL. The CDR3 length is 17 residues. The V segment lost 10 bases and the J segment 0 bases; nucleotides outside the gene matches: 12. The CDR3 protein is CATAPGQGVATNEKLFF. The CDR3 nucleotides read TGCGCCACCGCTCCGGGACAGGGTGTTGCAACTAATGAAAAACTGTTTTTT.

The genes are TRBV23-1 and TRBJ2-7, with D possibly being TRBD1 (7 bases). TRBV23-1 qualifies as an ORF whose function is uncertain. This CDR3 is 16 amino acids long. V shed 0 bases and J shed 2 bases, with 14 bases lying between them. The CDR3 sequence: CASSQSQGGRAYEQYF. In DNA, the CDR3 is TGCGCCAGCAGTCAATCGCAGGGGGGCCGGGCCTACGAGCAGTACTTC.

V gene TRBV28 combines with J gene TRBJ1-1; no clear D. Germline-derived CDR1 and CDR2 are MDHEN and SYDVKM. Trimming pared 4 bases from V and 0 bases from J, leaving 12 bases between. The CDR3 runs 15 residues. Here the CDR3 reads CASSSLIGMNTEAFF. The CDR3 nucleotides read TGTGCCAGCAGTTCGTTGATCGGGATGAACACTGAAGCTTTCTTT.

This chain connects TRBV25-1 to TRBJ2-1; the match to TRBD2 covers 7 bases. J was trimmed by 1 base and V by 4 bases; bases with no gene match: 13. This CDR3 spans 18 amino acids. The germline CDR1 and CDR2 sequences are MGHDK and SYGVNS. CDR3: CASSALLSGRGSYNEQFF. The CDR3 nucleotides are TGTGCCAGCAGTGCCCTCCTAAGTGGGAGGGGATCCTACAATGAGCAGTTCTTC.

This chain connects TRBV27 to TRBJ2-7; 8 positions match TRBD1. With V trimmed by 6 bases and J by 7 bases, 8 bases remained unmatched. The CDR3 is made up of 13 amino acids. In germline, CDR1 is MNHEY, CDR2 SMNVEV (reference sequence). CDR3 in amino acids: CASRGTGRSEQYF. CDR3 bases: TGTGCCAGCAGGGGGACAGGACGTTCGGAGCAGTACTTC.

This chain uses TRBV2 with TRBJ1-1, with a weak D call TRBD1 (6 bases). This CDR3 spans 14 amino acids. The germline V gene encodes CDR1 SNHLY and CDR2 FYNNEI. V shed 3 bases and J shed 6 bases, with 14 bases lying between them. This chain's CDR3 is CASSDQDRQAEAFF. The CDR3 DNA reads as TGTGCCAGCAGTGACCAAGACAGGCAGGCTGAAGCTTTCTTT.

V gene TRBV29-1 combines with J gene TRBJ1-1; tentative D call: TRBD1 (6 bases). The germline V gene has CDR1 SQVTM and CDR2 ANQGSEA. There are 13 residues in the CDR3. The V end lost 6 bases, the J end lost 3 bases, and 14 bases lay between the germline ends. CDR3 sequence reads: CSVQQGRDTEAFF. The CDR3 region has the DNA TGCAGCGTCCAACAGGGAAGGGACACTGAAGCTTTCTTT.

The chain links TRBV7-6 to TRBJ2-5, with TRBD1 identical over 7 bases. Germline CDR1 is SGHVS and CDR2 is FNYEAQ. Germline trimming cut 6 bases from V and 5 bases from J; bases unmatched to any gene: 9. CDR3 length equals 14 residues. In nucleotides, the CDR3 is TGTGCCAGCAGTGCCAGGGGGACAATGGAGACCCAGTACTTC. Translation: CASSARGTMETQYF.

This clone was seen a few times. This sequence joins TRBV7-9 and TRBJ1-4; D remains unclear. CDR1 and CDR2 from the germline V gene are SEHNR and FQNEAQ (reference sequence). Trimming pared 5 bases from V and 4 bases from J, leaving 5 bases between. The length of the CDR3 is 12 residues. CDR3 sequence (DNA): TGTGCCAGCAGCATTAATAATGAAAAACTGTTTTTT. Its translation: CASSINNEKLFF.

The rearrangement links TRBV6-1 to TRBJ2-7; D is possibly TRBD2 (6 bases). Germline V gene sequence: CDR1 MNHNS, CDR2 SASEGT. This CDR3 is 13 amino acids long. The V end lost 8 bases, the J end lost 4 bases, and 15 bases lay between the germline ends. Written as DNA, the CDR3 is TGTGCCAGCCAGCTCCGGGACTGGTACGAGCAGTACTTC. Its protein is CASQLRDWYEQYF.

The CDR3 DNA reads as TGTGCCAGCAGAAGACAGGGGGCTGACTATGGCTACACCTTC. It encodes CASRRQGADYGYTF. The chain couples TRBV6-1 to TRBJ1-2; 10 bases are shared with TRBD1. The CDR3 extends over 14 amino acids. From germline, CDR1 is MNHNS and CDR2 SASEGT. Trimming at V came to 6 bases and at J to 3 bases, leaving 4 bases not matched to a gene.

The J gene is TRBJ2-5, the V gene TRBV9, with 10 bases fitting TRBD2. V was pared by 4 bases and J by 7 bases, with 16 bases of the junction left unmatched. CDR1 SGDLS and CDR2 YYNGEE come from the germline V gene. The CDR3 length is 17 residues. CDR3 loop: CASSSQTGTSVPGTQYF. The CDR3 coding sequence is TGTGCCAGCAGCTCCCAAACCGGGACTAGCGTCCCTGGGACCCAGTACTTC.

The chain has TRBV6-5 and TRBJ2-1; 15 bases line up with TRBD2. The CDR3 is 16 amino acids. CDR1 and CDR2 (germline): MNHEY, SVGAGI. V gave up 4 bases and J gave up 5 bases; unmatched junction bases: 3. The CDR3 protein is CASSLGLAGGNNEQFF. The CDR3 nucleotides read TGTGCCAGCAGTTTGGGACTAGCGGGGGGAAACAATGAGCAGTTCTTC.

The V gene is TRBV9, the J gene TRBJ2-5, with a possible D match to TRBD1 (6 bases). The CDR3 sequence is 15 residues long. CDR1 is SGDLS, CDR2 YYNGEE, per germline. Trimming pared 5 bases from V and 2 bases from J, leaving 16 bases between. In nucleotides, the CDR3 is TGTGCCAGCAGTTCGCTTGGGGGCGAACAAGAGACCCAGTACTTC. It encodes CASSSLGGEQETQYF.

This chain connects TRBV5-1 to TRBJ2-7; TRBD1 matches 7 bases. This CDR3 comprises 14 residues. With 4 bases clipped from V and 3 bases from J, the junction kept 7 bases outside the gene matches. Germline values: CDR1 SGHRS, CDR2 YFSETQ. The CDR3 DNA follows: TGCGCCAGCAGCCAGGGACAGAATTTCTACGAGCAGTACTTC. It yields the protein CASSQGQNFYEQYF.